This T cell receptor (beta chain) was observed in a study of T-cell memory formation after mild COVID-19. Overall study: TCR clusters were mostly confined to one donor each. General study results and limits: Contracting CD8+ clones were enriched in EMRA, CD4+ mainly in CM and EM.

This clonotype has more than one count but fewer than ten. Its target is unknown. In TCRdb, the 5' RACE reads were re-called with MiXCR into one record per CDR3 protein. The table shows hundreds of thousands of distinct CDR3 sequences, with about 22% occurring only once. V shed 6 bases and J 9 bases; nucleotides not matched to a gene: 6. The CDR3 runs to 14 residues. This TCR was sampled from an adult woman who had mild COVID-19 (a few samples of this study predate the infection). Cell type and time point are not known. The sample taken for sequencing was PBMCs or a T cell subset sorted from them (not recorded which). The chain combines TRBV12-3 or TRBV12-4 with TRBJ1-6, with 9 bases lining up with TRBD1. This CDR3 is CASSRTGEGSPLHF. The CDR3 coding sequence is TGTGCCAGCAGCCGGACAGGGGAGGGTTCACCCCTCCACTTT.